Listed below are T cell receptor beta chains from one sample, sequenced in a study of T cell responses to AZD1222 COVID-19 vaccine. Generated by immunoSEQ multiplex PCR, the TCRdb table keeps only in-frame clones and is missing some. Counted here are some 150,000 clones, approximately 85% occurring once; the ten biggest clones make up less than 5%. The sequencing used peripheral blood, collected on day 0 of MenACWY control vaccination. The receptors derive from an adult in good health. CDR3s include the opening cysteine and the closing phenylalanine or tryptophan. D genes are given only for firm matches. Some rows have no size entry. The others give once, few or many, or a class for an expanded clone.

>TRBV5-4|TRBJ2-1|-|TRBD1
TGTGCCAGCTGGGACAGGGCGTACAATGAGCAGTTCTTC
CASWDRAYNEQFF
>TRBV6-6|TRBJ1-4|-|-
TGTGCCAGCAGGGGGGGGGAAAAACTGTTTTTT
CASRGGEKLFF
>TRBV5-4|TRBJ2-2|-|-
TGTGCCAGCAGCTTGGATCTCGGGGAGCTGTTTTTT
CASSLDLGELFF
>TRBV5-1|TRBJ1-1|-|-
TGCGCCAGCAGCTTAGACACGAAGAACACTGAAGCTTTCTTT
CASSLDTKNTEAFF
>TRBV10-3|TRBJ1-5|-|-
TGTGCCATCAGTGAGTCAGGTATCGGAAGCCAGCCCCAGCATTTT
CAISESGIGSQPQHF
>TRBV6-5|TRBJ1-1|few|-
TGTGCCAGCAGTAAGGGGGGAATGAACACTGAAGCTTTCTTT
CASSKGGMNTEAFF
>TRBV28|TRBJ1-1|-|TRBD1
TGTGCCAGCCGCTCAGGGGGGTACACTGAAGCTTTCTTT
CASRSGGYTEAFF
>TRBV9|TRBJ1-4|-|-
TGTGCCAGCAGCCTAGGGGGTTCGGACGAAAAACTGTTTTTT
CASSLGGSDEKLFF
>TRBV27|TRBJ1-4|-|TRBD1
TGTGCCAGCAGTAGGACAGGGGGGGGTAATGAAAAACTGTTTTTT
CASSRTGGGNEKLFF
>TRBV19|TRBJ1-6|-|TRBD1
TGTGCCAGCCAGACAGGGACTAATTCACCCCTCCACTTT
CASQTGTNSPLHF
>TRBV5-8|TRBJ1-2|once|TRBD1
TGTGCCAGCAGCCTGACAGGGGTGGGTGGCTACACCTTC
CASSLTGVGGYTF
>TRBV10-2|TRBJ1-2|-|TRBD1
TGCGCCAGCAGCGACTCCACAGGGGCCAGAAAGGGCTACACCTTC
CASSDSTGARKGYTF
>TRBV11-2|TRBJ2-1|many|TRBD2
TGTGCCAGCAGCTCCCATAGCGGGGGCCGGGGGGGTGAGCAGTTCTTC
CASSSHSGGRGGEQFF
>TRBV18|TRBJ1-4|-|-
TGTGCCAGCTCGGGGGGGCCTAATGAAAAACTGTTTTTT
CASSGGPNEKLFF
>TRBV15|TRBJ1-2|-|-
TGTGCCACCAGCCCCGACAGATATGGCTACACCTTC
CATSPDRYGYTF
>TRBV6-1|TRBJ1-2|once|TRBD1
TGTGCCAGCAGTGAAGCGGACAGGGGGCGGAAAAATGGCTACACCTTC
CASSEADRGRKNGYTF
>TRBV6-1|TRBJ1-2|once|TRBD1
TGTGCCAGCAGTGAAGGGACAGGGGACTGGTATGGCTACACCTTC
CASSEGTGDWYGYTF
>TRBV27|TRBJ1-5|few|-
TGTGCCAGCAGCTTAGGGGTGAGCAATCAGCCCCAGCATTTT
CASSLGVSNQPQHF
>TRBV5-1|TRBJ2-3|-|TRBD2
TGCGCCAGCAGCCCCGGGGGGACTAGCGGGGGTTCAGATACGCAGTATTTT
CASSPGGTSGGSDTQYF
>TRBV5-1|TRBJ2-7|-|TRBD1
TGCGCCAGCAGCGGGGGACAGTCCTACGAGCAGTACTTC
CASSGGQSYEQYF
>TRBV6-5|TRBJ2-1|many|-
TGTGCCAGCAGTTACTCGTTCCCCCAGCCCTATGAGCAGTTCTTC
CASSYSFPQPYEQFF
>TRBV2|TRBJ1-1|-|-
TGTGCCAGCAGTGAAAAAAGGGCGACAGGGAACACTGAAGCTTTCTTT
CASSEKRATGNTEAFF
>TRBV15|TRBJ1-5|-|-
TGTGCCACCAGCGCAGGGTATAGCAATCAGCCCCAGCATTTT
CATSAGYSNQPQHF
>TRBV27|TRBJ2-2|-|-
TGTGCCAGCAGTTTAGGCTATTACACCGGGGAGCTGTTTTTT
CASSLGYYTGELFF
>TRBV3-1/TRBV3-2|TRBJ1-3|-|-
TGTGCCAGCAGCCCCCACAGGGACCTTTCTGGAAACACCATATATTTT
CASSPHRDLSGNTIYF